A selection of T cell receptor beta chains follows, all from one sample in a study of blood T cell repertoires in COVID-19. Data came from immunoSEQ multiplex PCR; TCRdb stores just in-frame clones and leaves some out. The profile shows 180,000 or so clones, approximately 85% of them singletons. Sequencing was done on a sample of peripheral blood. Every receptor here comes from a human donor with active or convalescent COVID-19. The donor label of this sample is uncertain. Each CDR3 is given with its conserved first and last residue. D genes are given only for firm matches. Part of the rows lack a size; the others show once, few, many or a class for expanded clones.

j_call,v_call,clone_size,d_call,cdr3_aa,cdr3_nt
TRBJ2-1,TRBV24-1,many,TRBD1,CATRTTGGWNEQFF,TGTGCCACCAGAACTACAGGGGGATGGAATGAGCAGTTCTTC
TRBJ2-2,TRBV7-6,few,NA,CAGGPAANTGELFF,TGTGCCGGGGGCCCAGCGGCAAACACCGGGGAGCTGTTTTTT
TRBJ2-5,TRBV7-3,NA,NA,CASSFDRGETQYF,TGTGCCAGCAGCTTCGACCGGGGGGAGACCCAGTACTTC
TRBJ1-2,TRBV11-2,NA,NA,CASSLLTGANYGYTF,TGTGCCAGCAGCTTATTAACGGGAGCTAACTATGGCTACACCTTC
TRBJ2-1,TRBV5-1,once,TRBD2,CASSIKLAGLYNEQFF,TGCGCCAGCAGCATAAAACTAGCGGGACTATACAATGAGCAGTTCTTC
TRBJ2-3,TRBV5-1,NA,TRBD1,CASSRNTNRGGTDTQYF,TGCGCCAGCAGCCGCAATACGAACAGGGGCGGCACAGATACGCAGTATTTT
TRBJ2-5,TRBV6-7,NA,NA,CASSLSGRSRETQYF,TGTGCCAGCAGTTTGAGCGGCAGGAGCAGAGAGACCCAGTACTTC
TRBJ2-2,TRBV4-2,NA,TRBD2,CASSLRGAMERECGTGELFF,TGTGCCAGCAGCCTGAGAGGGGCGATGGAGCGGGAGTGTGGCACCGGGGAGCTGTTTTTT
TRBJ2-7,TRBV6-5,NA,NA,CASTRAYEQYF,TGTGCCAGCACCCGAGCCTACGAGCAGTACTTC
TRBJ2-1,TRBV19,NA,NA,CASVTGRHNEQFF,TGTGCCAGCGTCACAGGGCGACACAATGAGCAGTTCTTC
TRBJ1-4,TRBV9,once,TRBD1,CASSVDGQGNEKLFF,TGTGCCAGCAGCGTAGATGGACAGGGTAATGAAAAACTGTTTTTT
TRBJ2-1,TRBV19,NA,TRBD2,CASSSLGTRVNEQFF,TGTGCCAGTAGCTCCCTCGGGACTAGAGTCAATGAGCAGTTCTTC
TRBJ1-4,TRBV11-2,NA,NA,CASSGWDKTNEKLFF,TGTGCCAGCAGCGGGTGGGACAAAACTAATGAAAAACTGTTTTTT
TRBJ1-1,TRBV4-2,NA,NA,CASSSARDYTEAFF,TGTGCCAGCAGCTCGGCTCGGGACTACACTGAAGCTTTCTTT
TRBJ2-1,TRBV25-1,NA,TRBD1,CASSRDRGNNEQFF,TGTGCCAGCAGTCGGGACAGGGGAAACAATGAGCAGTTCTTC
TRBJ2-3,TRBV12-5,NA,NA,CASALGGWGTDTQYF,TGTGCTAGTGCCTTGGGGGGATGGGGCACAGATACGCAGTATTTT